This is a list of T cell receptor beta chains from one sample in a study of blood T cell repertoires in COVID-19. The assay was immunoSEQ multiplex PCR, and TCRdb's table has in-frame clones only and misses some. The repertoire has some 250,000 clones, approximately 91% of them found once; the top ten carry under 0.95%. Sequences were obtained from peripheral blood. The receptor source for this set is a woman younger than 45 with acute or convalescent COVID-19. Both conserved end residues are part of each CDR3. A D gene is named only where the DNA matches it firmly. Some rows have no size entry. The others give once, few or many, or a class for an expanded clone.

>-|-|TRBV27|TRBJ1-5
TGTGCCAGCAGTTCAATGCAGGGGCAGCCCCAGCATTTT
CASSSMQGQPQHF
>-|-|TRBV10-3|TRBJ1-5
TGTGCCATCAGTGAAGGCGGGGGGAGCAATCAGCCCCAGCATTTT
CAISEGGGSNQPQHF
>TRBD2|-|TRBV19|TRBJ2-1
TGTGCCAGTAGTAAGGGACTAGCGGGAGCCTCGTTGAATGAGCAGTTCTTC
CASSKGLAGASLNEQFF
>-|-|TRBV10-3|TRBJ2-7
TGTGCCATCCGGGACTCCCCAGGCGACGAGCAGTACTTC
CAIRDSPGDEQYF
>TRBD2|-|TRBV25-1|TRBJ2-5
TGTGCCAGCACCGAGCCAGCGGGAGAAGAAGAGACCCAGTACTTC
CASTEPAGEEETQYF
>-|-|TRBV12-3/TRBV12-4|TRBJ1-2
TGTGCCAGCAGAACGGGTGGATCGGGCTACACCTTC
CASRTGGSGYTF
>-|-|TRBV3-1/TRBV3-2|TRBJ2-3
TGTGCCAGCAGCCAATCTGCCGGTAGCACAGATACGCAGTATTTT
CASSQSAGSTDTQYF
>-|-|TRBV6-5|TRBJ1-2
TGTGCCAGCACCCGCGCCGTCGCTAACTATGGCTACACCTTC
CASTRAVANYGYTF
>TRBD1|-|TRBV13|TRBJ2-7
TGTGCCAGCAGCTCACGACAGGGGAGTAGCTACGAGCAGTACTTC
CASSSRQGSSYEQYF
>TRBD2|-|TRBV15|TRBJ2-5
TGTGCCACCAGCAAGGGACTACAAGAGACCCAGTACTTC
CATSKGLQETQYF
>-|-|TRBV6-1|TRBJ2-2
TGTGCCAGCAGTGAACTCGGACACGCGAACACCGGGGAGCTGTTTTTT
CASSELGHANTGELFF
>-|-|TRBV10-1|TRBJ2-2
TGCGCCAGCAGTGAGAGGGGCCTGGAGACCGGGGAGCTGTTTTTT
CASSERGLETGELFF
>TRBD2|-|TRBV23-1|TRBJ2-7
TGCGCCAGCAGTCAATGCCGGCCGGGACTAGCCTACGAGCAGTACTTC
CASSQCRPGLAYEQYF
>TRBD1|-|TRBV6-2/TRBV6-3|TRBJ2-3
TGTGCCAGCAGTTATGACAGGGGGCAAGATACGCAGTATTTT
CASSYDRGQDTQYF
>TRBD2|-|TRBV10-3|TRBJ2-1
TGTGCCATCAGTCCTGGACTAGCCCATGAGCAGTTCTTC
CAISPGLAHEQFF
>TRBD1|-|TRBV10-3|TRBJ2-2
TGTGCCATCAGTCGGACAGGGGTCACCGGGGAGCTGTTTTTT
CAISRTGVTGELFF
>-|-|TRBV20-1|TRBJ1-2
TGCAGTGCTAGTAATCAGGGAGGCTATGGCTACACCTTC
CSASNQGGYGYTF
>TRBD2|-|TRBV7-3|TRBJ2-3
TGTGCCAGCAGCAAAGCGGGAGGGTCCACAGATACGCAGTATTTT
CASSKAGGSTDTQYF
>-|-|TRBV5-1|TRBJ2-5
TGCGCCAGCAGCTTGGAAACAGGGCTTCAAGAGACCCAGTACTTC
CASSLETGLQETQYF
>-|once|TRBV19|TRBJ2-7
TGTGCCAGTAGTATTTCCGGGTTCGAGCAGTACTTC
CASSISGFEQYF
>TRBD2|once|TRBV6-5|TRBJ2-1
TGTGCCAGCAGGATACTAGCGGGAGGCAGGAATGAGCAGTTCTTC
CASRILAGGRNEQFF
>TRBD2|once|TRBV30|TRBJ2-3
TGTGCCTGGATAGGTAGCGGGAATACGCAGTATTTT
CAWIGSGNTQYF
>TRBD1|-|TRBV7-9|TRBJ1-6
TGTGCCAGCAGCTTTCCGGGACAGGGAAATTCACCCCTCCACTTT
CASSFPGQGNSPLHF
>-|-|TRBV7-2|TRBJ2-1
TGTGCCAGCAGCTTAGCGGTCAGGGTATACAATGAGCAGTTCTTC
CASSLAVRVYNEQFF
>-|-|TRBV9|TRBJ1-5
TGTGCCAGCAGCACCTCCGGCGGAAATCAGCCCCAGCATTTT
CASSTSGGNQPQHF
>-|-|TRBV19|TRBJ2-2
TGTGCCAGTAGTATGGTTGGAGTGCGGACCGGGGAGCTGTTTTTT
CASSMVGVRTGELFF
>TRBD1|-|TRBV9|TRBJ2-7
TGTGCCAGCAGCGCGGCGAGCCGGGACAGGATCTCCTACGAGCAGTACTTC
CASSAASRDRISYEQYF
>-|-|TRBV9|TRBJ1-6
TGTGCCAGCAGCCTAAAGGGGGATTCACCCCTCCACTTT
CASSLKGDSPLHF
>TRBD1|-|TRBV6-6|TRBJ1-1
TGTGCCAGCAGTCAAACAGGGGTACCTGAAGCTTTCTTT
CASSQTGVPEAFF
>-|-|TRBV7-2|TRBJ1-2
TGTGCCAGCAGCTTACGGGGGGCGTCTGGCTACACCTTC
CASSLRGASGYTF
>-|-|TRBV30|TRBJ1-5
TGTGCCTGGAGTGAAAGTCGGGGCAATCAGCCCCAGCATTTT
CAWSESRGNQPQHF
>-|few|TRBV18|TRBJ1-5
TGTGCCAGCTCCACCGGCGGGACCCAAAATCAGCCCCAGCATTTT
CASSTGGTQNQPQHF
>-|-|TRBV3-1/TRBV3-2|TRBJ2-4
TGTGCCAGCAGCCAAGCGAGGGTTCCCGTAAACATTCAGTACTTC
CASSQARVPVNIQYF
>-|-|TRBV13|TRBJ2-1
TGTGCCAGCAGCACAACACGCCCCGGGGGAGTTGAGCAGTTCTTC
CASSTTRPGGVEQFF
>TRBD2|-|TRBV15|TRBJ2-3
TGTGCCACCAGCATGACGGGGGGGAGGGCCGATACGCAGTATTTT
CATSMTGGRADTQYF